The following is a T cell receptor (beta chain) sequence with its context. Its antigen is undetermined. Germline assignment: CDR1 SGDLS and CDR2 YYNGEE. The CDR3 is 15 amino acids. With 0 bases removed from V and 5 bases from J, the gap between germline ends came to 14 bases. The data derive from a study of cytomegalovirus exposure and HLA in healthy donors. Whole-study results and caveats: An analysis was carried out at a later point. It showed that HLA-associated TCR beta chains were more clonally expanded than equally common non-associated chains.

With 60 Vbeta and 13 Jbeta primers, the PCR was carried out. The data were produced by immunoSEQ multiplex PCR, yet TCRdb's version contains in-frame clones alone and is incomplete. Among 150,000 or so clones listed, 70% to 80% were seen once. This receptor was taken from a man younger than 45 in good health and CMV-seropositive. The specimen was PBMCs. The gene calls are TRBV9 and TRBJ1-1; unclear D gene. CDR3 region: CASSVVGGSWTEAFF. The CDR3 DNA reads as TGTGCCAGCAGCGTAGTCGGCGGGAGTTGGACTGAAGCTTTCTTT.